This passage covers 25 T cell receptor beta chains from one sample sequenced in a study of blood T cell repertoires in COVID-19. Assay used: immunoSEQ multiplex PCR; TCRdb lists only in-frame clones, some missing. The table lists about 58,000 clones, roughly 77% of them singletons. Material: peripheral blood. The source of these receptors is a man between 60 and 75 years old with COVID-19, enrolled during active disease.

The chain is built from TRBV19 and TRBJ2-1; 9 bases agree with TRBD1. Per germline, CDR1 LNHDA and CDR2 SQIVND (reference sequence). V shed 8 bases and J 6 bases; nucleotides not matched to a gene: 8. This CDR3 region has 14 residues. This chain's CDR3 is CASSGTGKGNEQFF. The CDR3 coding sequence is TGTGCCAGTTCCGGGACAGGGAAAGGCAATGAGCAGTTCTTC.

This chain connects TRBV6-5 to TRBJ1-4; D call uncertain. This CDR3 has 14 amino acids. V was pared by 7 bases and J by 5 bases, with 14 bases between. The germline V gene has CDR1 MNHEY and CDR2 SVGAGI. The chain's CDR3 is CASTMGSGNEKLFF. The CDR3 DNA reads TGTGCCAGCACCATGGGGAGTGGGAATGAAAAACTGTTTTTT.

The rearrangement uses TRBV6-5 and TRBJ1-1, with D uncertain. The CDR3 extends over 12 amino acids. Germline CDR1 reads MNHEY; CDR2 reads SVGAGI. V was clipped by 2 bases and J by 7 bases, with 8 bases between them. CDR3 sequence (DNA): TGTGCCAGCAGTTACCAAACGCGTGAAGCTTTCTTT. It yields the protein CASSYQTREAFF.

The V and J genes are TRBV5-8 and TRBJ1-2; TRBD1 aligns across 7 bases. CDR1 is SGHTS and CDR2 is YDEGEE in the germline V gene. V trimming: 3 bases; J trimming: 4 bases; junction bases outside the gene matches: 6. The CDR3 contains 14 residues. The CDR3 nucleotides read TGTGCCAGCAGCTATGGACAGGAAGGCTATGGCTACACCTTC. Translated: CASSYGQEGYGYTF.

The chain links TRBV18 to TRBJ1-1, with D possibly TRBD1 on 6 matching bases. This CDR3 comprises 15 residues. Germline CDR1 is KGHSH and CDR2 is LQKENI. V was shortened by 5 bases and J by 1 base, with 14 bases between the two germline ends. CDR3 bases: TGTGCCAGCTCAACAAAAGGACAGCAGAACACTGAAGCTTTCTTT. Translated, it gives CASSTKGQQNTEAFF.

The chain is built from TRBV25-1 and TRBJ1-3, with 7 nucleotides matching TRBD1. J lost 0 bases, V lost 0 bases, and 2 bases had no gene match. Germline V gene data show CDR1 as MGHDK and CDR2 as SYGVNS. CDR3 length equals 16 residues. The CDR3 sequence is CASSEYRDSSGNTIYF. The CDR3 region has the DNA TGTGCCAGCAGTGAATACAGGGACAGCTCTGGAAACACCATATATTTT.

This rearrangement joins TRBV24-1 to TRBJ2-3; D is possibly TRBD2 (5 bases). Germline CDR1 reads KGHDR; CDR2 reads SFDVKD. V shed 2 bases and J shed 6 bases, with 8 bases lying between them. The CDR3 runs 13 residues. The CDR3 spells CATSDSPGDTQYF. CDR3 in DNA: TGTGCCACCAGTGATTCCCCGGGGGATACGCAGTATTTT.

CDR3 amino acids: CASRGVRDYEQYF. CDR3 coding DNA: TGTGCCAGCAGGGGTGTTCGGGACTACGAGCAGTACTTC. The genes are TRBV6-5 and TRBJ2-7, with a tentative D call TRBD2 (5 bases). This CDR3 has 13 amino acids. Trimming cost V 6 bases and J 3 bases, with 12 bases left between them. Germline assignment: CDR1 MNHEY and CDR2 SVGAGI.

The V and J genes are TRBV15 and TRBJ2-7; 8 bases are shared with TRBD1. The CDR3 extends over 15 amino acids. Trimming removed 2 bases from V and 3 bases from J; junction bases left unmatched: 6. Per germline, CDR1 LNHNV and CDR2 YYDKDF (reference sequence). The CDR3 nucleotides are TGTGCCACCAGCAGACACCGACAGGGGAACTACGAGCAGTACTTC. It yields the protein CATSRHRQGNYEQYF.

The V call is TRBV21-1, the J call TRBJ2-1; the D call of TRBD2 is as the table states it, not checked on the DNA. TRBV21-1 is a listed pseudogene. CDR3 length equals 15 residues. CDR3 in DNA: TGTGCCAGCAGCGAAAATAGCGGGTCTGGGAATGAGCAGTTCTTC. Residues: CASSENSGSGNEQFF.

The chain uses TRBV27 and TRBJ2-7; 11 positions match TRBD2. Germline V gene data show CDR1 as MNHEY and CDR2 as SMNVEV (reference sequence). Trimming removed 8 bases from V and 4 bases from J; junction bases left unmatched: 7. The CDR3 spans 14 residues. CDR3 nucleotides: TGTGCCAGCTCCGGGACTAGCGGCCTATACGAGCAGTACTTC. This sequence encodes CASSGTSGLYEQYF.

The chain uses TRBV19 and TRBJ2-1, with 7 bases that match TRBD1. This CDR3 region has 15 residues. Unmatched junction bases numbered 13, after V lost 6 bases and J lost 8 bases. Looked up from germline, CDR1 is LNHDA and CDR2 is SQIVND (reference sequence). The CDR3 loop reads CASSSPDRPLDEQFF. CDR3 coding DNA: TGTGCCAGTAGCTCCCCGGACAGGCCTCTCGATGAGCAGTTCTTC.

The chain couples TRBV7-2 to TRBJ1-1; weak D call: TRBD1 (6 bases). Per germline, CDR1 SGHTA and CDR2 FQGNSA. The ends were cut back, 8 bases at V and 5 bases at J, with 18 bases in the middle. The CDR3 loop spans 14 amino acids. Here the CDR3 reads CASGVTGEWTEAFF. CDR3 coding DNA: TGTGCCAGCGGAGTGACAGGAGAATGGACTGAAGCTTTCTTT.

The chain combines TRBV18 with TRBJ2-1; 7 bases map to TRBD1. CDR3 size: 17 residues. Germline loops: CDR1 KGHSH, CDR2 LQKENI. Trimming took 2 bases from V and 0 from J; bases not matched to a gene: 7. In DNA form, the CDR3 reads TGTGCCAGCTCACCATCCGCCAGGGGGAACTCCTACAATGAGCAGTTCTTC. This translates into CASSPSARGNSYNEQFF.

The chain combines TRBV3-1 (or the pseudogene TRBV3-2) with TRBJ1-6, with a tentative D call TRBD1 (5 bases). Trimming pared 6 bases from V and 6 bases from J, leaving 12 bases between. CDR1 and CDR2 from the germline V gene are LGHDT and YNNKEL (reference sequence). The CDR3 has 14 residues. This CDR3 is CASSDKRGNSPLHF. The CDR3 nucleotides are TGTGCCAGCAGTGACAAAAGGGGTAATTCACCCCTCCACTTT.

The chain has TRBV9 and TRBJ2-5, with a tentative D call TRBD1 (6 bases). Germline-derived CDR1 and CDR2 are SGDLS and YYNGEE. Trimming shortened V by 0 bases and J by 3 bases, and 12 bases separated the two germline ends. The CDR3 spans 15 residues. The CDR3: CASSVGAGDEETQYF. The CDR3 nucleotides are TGTGCCAGCAGCGTAGGGGCAGGGGATGAAGAGACCCAGTACTTC.

The V and J genes are TRBV29-1 and TRBJ1-1, with D possibly being TRBD1 (5 bases). This CDR3 region has 13 residues. Trimming cost V 6 bases and J 1 base, with 12 bases left between them. The germline V gene has CDR1 SQVTM and CDR2 ANQGSEA. CDR3 sequence (DNA): TGCAGCGTCGATCAGGGTCCGAACACTGAAGCTTTCTTT. Its protein product is CSVDQGPNTEAFF.

This chain connects TRBV27 to TRBJ2-7; D might be TRBD2 (6 bases). CDR1 MNHEY and CDR2 SMNVEV come from the germline V gene (reference sequence). The V end was cut by 8 bases, the J end by 6 bases, with 17 bases between. This CDR3 region has 13 residues. CDR3 sequence: CASGLGLIGEQYF. The CDR3 DNA is TGTGCCAGCGGCTTGGGACTGATCGGCGAGCAGTACTTC.

The chain combines TRBV10-3 with TRBJ2-1; D might be TRBD1 (6 bases). This CDR3 contains 15 residues. In germline, CDR1 is ENHRY, CDR2 SYGVKD. Between the trimmed V and J ends, which lost 6 bases and 6 bases, there was a span of 18 bases. CDR3 nucleotide sequence: TGTGCCATCAGCGCAGACAGGAGCCCCAGCAATGAGCAGTTCTTC. It is translated as CAISADRSPSNEQFF.

The V gene is TRBV9, the J gene TRBJ2-2; a possible D gene is TRBD1 (6 bases). The CDR3 sequence is 14 residues long. The germline gives CDR1 SGDLS, CDR2 YYNGEE. V was shortened by 0 bases and J by 4 bases, with 7 bases between the two germline ends. The CDR3 DNA is TGTGCCAGCAGCGTAGGAGGGGGCACCGGGGAGCTGTTTTTT. Protein: CASSVGGGTGELFF. The whole variable domain, remainder taken from reference TRBV9 and TRBJ2-2, is DSGVTQTPKHLITATGQRVTLRCSPRSGDLSVYWYQQSLDQGLQFLIQYYNGEERAKGNILERFSAQQFPDLHSELNLSSLELGDSALYFCASSVGGGTGELFFGEGSRLTVL.

This clone has just a few counts. This chain uses TRBV5-1 with TRBJ1-1; 7 nucleotides match TRBD1. The CDR3 is 15 amino acids. Germline V CDR1 and CDR2: SGHRS, YFSETQ. V shed 5 bases and J 3 bases; nucleotides not matched to a gene: 10. The chain's CDR3 is CASRERQGSDTEAFF. CDR3 nucleotides: TGCGCCAGCAGGGAACGACAGGGCAGCGACACTGAAGCTTTCTTT.

V gene TRBV7-3 combines with J gene TRBJ2-7; D remains unclear. Trimming removed 3 bases from V and 0 bases from J, with 9 bases in between. In germline, CDR1 is SGHTA, CDR2 FQGTGA. This CDR3 has 14 amino acids. The CDR3 sequence: CASSLGASSYEQYF. The DNA of the CDR3 is TGTGCCAGCAGCTTGGGCGCCAGCTCCTACGAGCAGTACTTC.

This clone is a singleton in its sample. The chain links TRBV19 to TRBJ2-7, with 7 bases matching TRBD1. The CDR3 length is 14 residues. Germline CDR1 reads LNHDA; CDR2 reads SQIVND (reference sequence). V was clipped by 5 bases and J by 2 bases; unmatched bases: 6. CDR3 nucleotide sequence: TGTGCCAGTAGTCCCCGGGACAGACCCTACGAGCAGTACTTC. Protein: CASSPRDRPYEQYF.

This rearrangement joins TRBV27 to TRBJ2-2; D possibly corresponds to TRBD1 (6 bases). The length of the CDR3 is 14 residues. Germline CDR1 and CDR2: MNHEY and SMNVEV (reference sequence). The V and J ends lost 3 bases and 8 bases respectively, with 13 bases between them. The CDR3 protein is CASSLSGVWGELFF. The CDR3 bases are TGTGCCAGCAGTTTGTCAGGGGTTTGGGGGGAGCTGTTTTTT.

This clone appeared a few times. This chain joins TRBV5-1 and TRBJ2-5; D is unresolved. This CDR3 has 12 amino acids. The germline CDR1 and CDR2 sequences are SGHRS and YFSETQ. Trimming cost V 5 bases and J 5 bases, with 10 bases left between them. This chain's CDR3 is CASSKSTETQYF. The CDR3 DNA follows: TGCGCCAGCAGTAAGAGCACGGAGACCCAGTACTTC. Combining the CDR3 with reference TRBV5-1 and TRBJ2-5 gives the whole variable domain KAGVTQTPRYLIKTRGQQVTLSCSPISGHRSVSWYQQTPGQGLQFLFEYFSETQRNKGNFPGRFSGRQFSNSRSEMNVSTLELGDSALYLCASSKSTETQYFGPGTRLLVL.